This entry lists 27 T cell receptor beta chains sequenced from one sample in a study of blood T cell repertoires in COVID-19. The method was immunoSEQ multiplex PCR; TCRdb's version includes in-frame clones alone and lacks a portion of them. Of more than 110,000 clones in the sample, about 79% were seen once. Sequenced input: peripheral blood. The receptors were sampled from a woman aged 80 or over with active or convalescent COVID-19.

This CDR3 reads CASSEDGGLWGYTF. CDR3 nucleotides: TGTGCCAGCAGTGAAGACGGGGGGCTCTGGGGCTACACCTTC. The chain has TRBV6-4 and TRBJ1-2; tentatively, D is TRBD1 (6 bases). This CDR3 is built from 14 residues. Trimming stripped 3 bases from V and 8 bases from J, with 16 bases between. CDR1 and CDR2 from the germline V gene are MRHNA and SNTAGT.

The chain is built from TRBV3-1 (or the pseudogene TRBV3-2) and TRBJ1-3; no reliable D call. The CDR3 runs to 15 residues. Per germline, CDR1 LGHDT and CDR2 YNNKEL (reference sequence). V shed 2 bases and J shed 0 bases, with 8 bases lying between them. In DNA form, the CDR3 reads TGTGCCAGCAGCCAAACGGTTATCTCTGGAAACACCATATATTTT. Protein product: CASSQTVISGNTIYF.

This clone has more than one count but fewer than ten. The chain combines TRBV19 with TRBJ1-2; possible D gene TRBD1, 5 bases. This CDR3 is built from 12 residues. Trimming removed 5 bases from V and 8 bases from J, with 12 bases in between. Germline loops: CDR1 LNHDA, CDR2 SQIVND (reference sequence). CDR3: CASSHTGGGYTF. The CDR3 coding sequence is TGTGCCAGTAGTCACACAGGTGGCGGCTACACCTTC.

In this sample, this clone turned up once. The J gene is TRBJ2-5, the V gene TRBV6-1, with 13 bases identical to TRBD2. CDR1 and CDR2 from the germline V gene are MNHNS and SASEGT. CDR3 length equals 20 residues. J gave up 7 bases and V 2 bases, and 19 bases lay outside the gene matches. DNA of the CDR3: TGTGCCAGCAGTGAAAGAACCCATAGGACTAGCGGGGGACCAACGGGGACCCAGTACTTC. As protein: CASSERTHRTSGGPTGTQYF.

The V call is TRBV28, the J call TRBJ1-3; no clear D. Germline V gene lookup returns CDR1 MDHEN and CDR2 SYDVKM. V dropped 5 bases and J dropped 1 base, with 18 bases sitting between them. The CDR3 runs to 17 residues. CDR3 loop: CASSQWAASASGNTIYF. As DNA, the CDR3 is TGTGCCAGCAGTCAATGGGCCGCATCGGCGTCTGGAAACACCATATATTTT.

This chain uses TRBV19 with TRBJ1-6, with D maybe TRBD1 (5 bases). The germline V gene encodes CDR1 LNHDA and CDR2 SQIVND (reference sequence). The CDR3 runs 13 residues. Trimming removed 5 bases from V and 8 bases from J, with 10 bases in between. The CDR3 region is CASSWVRDSPLHF. For the CDR3, the DNA is TGTGCCAGTAGTTGGGTCAGGGATTCACCCCTCCACTTT.

The chain combines TRBV4-3 with TRBJ1-4; TRBD1 is a possible D gene (5 bases). Germline V lookup: CDR1 LGHNA, CDR2 YSLEER. With 2 bases removed from V and 7 bases from J, the gap between germline ends came to 11 bases. This CDR3 contains 14 residues. CDR3 DNA: TGCGCCAGCAGCCAATCATGGGGGGGTGAAAAACTGTTTTTT. This translates into CASSQSWGGEKLFF.

J is TRBJ2-2 and V is TRBV19; 7 positions agree with TRBD1. The V gene end was trimmed by 7 bases and the J gene end by 5 bases; junction bases not matched to a gene: 16. This CDR3 spans 17 amino acids. CDR1 is LNHDA, CDR2 SQIVND, per germline (reference sequence). CDR3: CASTYELGQVKTGELFF. The CDR3 DNA reads as TGTGCCAGTACCTACGAATTAGGACAGGTCAAGACCGGGGAGCTGTTTTTT.

The sample holds a few counts of this clone. The chain carries TRBV15 and TRBJ1-6, with TRBD1 matching 11 bases. The CDR3 sequence is 15 residues long. The junction had 5 bases not matched to a gene; V was cut back by 6 bases and J by 7 bases. CDR1 LNHNV and CDR2 YYDKDF come from the germline V gene (reference sequence). CDR3 DNA sequence: TGTGCCACCAGTAACCGGGACAGGGGGAATTCACCCCTCCACTTT. Translation gives CATSNRDRGNSPLHF.

CDR3 nucleotide sequence: TGTGCCAGCAGCGTAGGTGGCGGGGCGGGGAATGAGCAGTTCTTC. This encodes CASSVGGGAGNEQFF. The chain combines TRBV9 with TRBJ2-1; D might be TRBD2 (6 bases). This CDR3 comprises 15 residues. Germline CDR1 is SGDLS and CDR2 is YYNGEE. Trimming removed 0 bases at V and 7 bases at J, with 14 bases between.

V usage is TRBV6-6 and J usage is TRBJ1-2; D is unclear. CDR1 MNHNY and CDR2 SVGAGI come from the germline V gene (reference sequence). Trimming cost V 4 bases and J 3 bases, with 12 bases left between them. There are 14 residues in the CDR3. CDR3 DNA sequence: TGTGCCAGCAGTTCGAACGACGGAGACTATGGCTACACCTTC. This encodes CASSSNDGDYGYTF.

The gene calls are TRBV27 and TRBJ1-2; 9 nucleotides agree with TRBD1. Germline values: CDR1 MNHEY, CDR2 SMNVEV (reference sequence). The CDR3 is 18 amino acids. The ends lost 2 bases at V and 4 bases at J; junction bases unmatched: 14. This CDR3 reads CASSLIGPGTGYAYGYTF. The CDR3 DNA is TGTGCCAGCAGTTTAATAGGCCCCGGGACAGGGTATGCCTATGGCTACACCTTC.

The chain uses TRBV7-2 and TRBJ2-4, with 10 nucleotides matching TRBD2. The CDR3 is 15 amino acids. V lost 4 bases and J lost 5; bases outside the gene matches: 5. Germline assignment: CDR1 SGHTA and CDR2 FQGNSA. CDR3 sequence: CASSSQRGGENIQYF. In DNA, the CDR3 is TGTGCCAGCAGCTCTCAGCGGGGGGGCGAAAACATTCAGTACTTC. Full variable domain (remainder filled in from reference TRBV7-2 and TRBJ2-4): GAGVSQSPSNKVTEKGKDVELRCDPISGHTALYWYRQSLGQGLEFLIYFQGNSAPDKSGLPSDRFSAERTGGSVSTLTIQRTQQEDSAVYLCASSSQRGGENIQYFGAGTRLSVL.

The chain combines TRBV20-1 with TRBJ1-4, with 7 nucleotides matching TRBD1. This CDR3 has 15 amino acids. The V gene's germline CDR1 is DFQATT and CDR2 SNEGSKA (reference sequence). The junction had 7 bases not matched to a gene; V was cut back by 3 bases and J by 3 bases. CDR3 region: CSASGAGQPNEKLFF. The CDR3 DNA reads as TGCAGTGCTAGTGGCGCGGGACAGCCTAATGAAAAACTGTTTTTT.

The V gene is TRBV7-2, the J gene TRBJ1-1, with D unclear. This CDR3 is built from 15 residues. Germline V gene lookup returns CDR1 SGHTA and CDR2 FQGNSA. V lost 3 bases and J lost 0, with 11 bases in between. Written as DNA, the CDR3 is TGTGCCAGCAGCTTTAGGAGAGCCATGAACACTGAAGCTTTCTTT. Translated, it gives CASSFRRAMNTEAFF.

The genes are TRBV7-9 and TRBJ2-1; possible D gene TRBD2, 5 bases. Germline loops: CDR1 SEHNR, CDR2 FQNEAQ (reference sequence). The CDR3 loop spans 17 amino acids. The ends were cut back, 5 bases at V and 4 bases at J, with 21 bases in the middle. CDR3 in amino acids: CASSPPRAVLEYNEQFF. The CDR3 DNA follows: TGTGCCAGCAGCCCCCCCCGGGCAGTACTAGAGTACAATGAGCAGTTCTTC.

Many counts were recorded for this clone. The chain links TRBV30 to TRBJ1-5, with 7 bases fitting TRBD1. The CDR3 runs 14 residues. V lost 5 bases and J lost 3; bases outside the gene matches: 7. The germline gives CDR1 GTSNPN, CDR2 SVGIG (reference sequence). For the CDR3, the DNA is TGTGCCTGGCGGGGACAGTCAAACAATCAGCCCCAGCATTTT. This encodes CAWRGQSNNQPQHF.

V gene TRBV6-2 or TRBV6-3 combines with J gene TRBJ2-3, with D possibly matching TRBD1 (5 bases). Germline CDR1 reads MNHEY; CDR2 reads SVGEGT. The CDR3 covers 17 residues. The V end was cut by 0 bases, the J end by 3 bases, with 16 bases between. CDR3 coding DNA: TGTGCCAGCAGTTACTCGAAGGGGTCTGGGAAAACAGATACGCAGTATTTT. As protein: CASSYSKGSGKTDTQYF.

This chain connects TRBV6-5 to TRBJ2-1, with a possible D match to TRBD1 (6 bases). Germline CDR1 is MNHEY and CDR2 is SVGAGI. The CDR3 runs to 15 residues. The ends were cut back, 0 bases at V and 7 bases at J, with 13 bases in the middle. CDR3 coding DNA: TGTGCCAGCAGTTACTCGGGTGGGGGCCGGAATGAGCAGTTCTTC. It encodes CASSYSGGGRNEQFF.

The chain carries TRBV28 and TRBJ1-1, with D uncertain. Germline V gene sequence: CDR1 MDHEN, CDR2 SYDVKM. This CDR3 spans 14 amino acids. V was shortened by 10 bases and J by 0 bases, with 15 bases between the two germline ends. For the CDR3, the DNA is TGTGCCACCCAAGAGGTAGCCATGAACACTGAAGCTTTCTTT. Encoded protein: CATQEVAMNTEAFF.

This chain connects TRBV15 to TRBJ1-5; TRBD1 matches at 8 bases. CDR3 length: 14 residues. J lost 5 bases, V lost 1 base, and 1 base had no gene match. Germline CDR1 reads LNHNV; CDR2 reads YYDKDF (reference sequence). CDR3 in amino acids: CATSRGTGYQPQHF. DNA of the CDR3: TGTGCCACCAGCAGAGGGACAGGGTATCAGCCCCAGCATTTT. Variable domain in full (rest from reference TRBV15 and TRBJ1-5): DAMVIQNPRYQVTQFGKPVTLSCSQTLNHNVMYWYQQKSSQAPKLLFHYYDKDFNNEADTPDNFQSRRPNTSFCFLDIRSPGLGDTAMYLCATSRGTGYQPQHFGDGTRLSIL.

The chain has TRBV2 and TRBJ1-3; the D gene is possibly TRBD1 (5 bases). Germline V gene data show CDR1 as SNHLY and CDR2 as FYNNEI. The CDR3 extends over 14 amino acids. Deletions cut 11 bases from V and 4 bases from J, with 18 bases between. This chain's CDR3 is CASRTGNEGNTIYF. CDR3 DNA: TGTGCCTCACGAACAGGTAATGAAGGAAACACCATATATTTT.

The rearrangement joins TRBV19 to TRBJ1-5, with D possibly being TRBD1 (6 bases). This CDR3 region has 13 residues. V was clipped by 6 bases and J by 4 bases, with 10 bases between them. The germline CDR1 and CDR2 sequences are LNHDA and SQIVND (reference sequence). CDR3 region: CASRGTRNQPQHF. CDR3 bases: TGTGCCAGTAGGGGGACAAGAAATCAGCCCCAGCATTTT.

This clone was counted only a few times. The V gene is TRBV15, the J gene TRBJ1-1; tentatively, D is TRBD1 (5 bases). CDR1 is LNHNV, CDR2 YYDKDF, per germline (reference sequence). V was pared by 1 base and J by 2 bases, with 14 bases between. The CDR3 contains 16 residues. CDR3 sequence reads: CATSRVGIGQNTEAFF. The CDR3 nucleotides read TGTGCCACCAGCAGAGTAGGCATTGGACAAAACACTGAAGCTTTCTTT.

This clone was found a few times. V usage is TRBV3-1 (or the pseudogene TRBV3-2) and J usage is TRBJ2-3, with D perhaps TRBD1 (5 bases). This CDR3 is built from 15 residues. The V gene's germline CDR1 is LGHDT and CDR2 YNNKEL (reference sequence). V was shortened by 1 base and J by 8 bases, with 16 bases between the two germline ends. The CDR3 protein is CASSQGGDGWGTQYF. CDR3 DNA: TGTGCCAGCAGCCAAGGGGGCGACGGGTGGGGTACGCAGTATTTT.

There are a few counts of this clone. CDR3 in DNA: TGTGCCAGCAGTAGGACTAGCGGGGGCTACAATGAGCAGTTCTTC. This encodes CASSRTSGGYNEQFF. The J gene is TRBJ2-1, the V gene TRBV6-2 or TRBV6-3; 13 bases agree with TRBD2. CDR3 length: 15 residues. Germline trimming cut 5 bases from V and 3 bases from J; bases unmatched to any gene: 1. Germline lookup yields CDR1 MNHEY and CDR2 SVGEGT.

The V and J genes are TRBV28 and TRBJ1-1, with TRBD1 as a possible D gene (6 bases). The V gene's germline CDR1 is MDHEN and CDR2 SYDVKM. The CDR3 contains 16 residues. Deletions cut 4 bases from V and 0 bases from J, with 15 bases between. CDR3 sequence (DNA): TGTGCCAGCAGTTCTTATCGGGGGGCAGTGAACACTGAAGCTTTCTTT. Protein sequence: CASSSYRGAVNTEAFF.